This T cell receptor (beta chain) was obtained from a study of T cells in Graves' hyperthyroidism and ophthalmopathy. Study conclusions and caveats: Ophthalmopathy was distinguished from stable hyperthyroidism by 13 V-J signatures. Most thyroid clonotypes with frequency above 0.001 were detected in blood.

The CDR3 sequence is 11 residues long. The V gene lost 6 bases and the J gene lost 14 bases, with 16 bases spanning the gap. TCR beta CDR3 sequences were amplified from RNA transcripts. When the TCR CDR3 underwent first-round RT-PCR, the HTBI primer set was used. TCRdb passed the multiplex PCR reads through MiXCR, listing each CDR3 protein once. The sample yields around 620,000 distinct CDR3 sequences, 15% to 20% seen once. In its sample, this clonotype was seen many times. The target antigen is unknown. The source is a woman aged 25 to 39 with Graves' hyperthyroidism. The rearrangement links TRBV12-3 or TRBV12-4 to TRBJ2-5, with D perhaps TRBD2 (6 bases). Material: blood. CDR3 sequence (DNA): TGTGCCAGCAGCGTTGGCGCGGGACCATACTTC. Protein product: CASSVGAGPYF.